This T cell receptor (beta chain) was recorded in a study of blood T cell repertoires in COVID-19. Study-wide context: Specimens from acute and convalescent COVID-19 originated in the United States, Italy and Spain. Nucleic acid was either cDNA or gDNA, and it came from T cells, B-cell-depleted T cells, or PBMCs.

Here immunoSEQ multiplex PCR was the method, and the copy in TCRdb shows in-frame clones only, minus some. The profile shows under 300,000 clones, nearly 90% of them singletons. This study enrolled people aged 18 to 89 from under 25 US geographic areas. V lost 4 bases to trimming and J lost 1 base; unmatched junction nucleotides: 8. The CDR3 runs 16 residues. CDR1 and CDR2 (germline): SGHRS, YFSETQ. The V and J genes are TRBV5-1 and TRBJ2-3; TRBD2 agrees at 8 bases. Input material: PBMCs or T cells enriched from blood (not recorded which). The receptor's source is a woman in her sixties or seventies who had recovered from COVID-19. CDR3 DNA sequence: TGCGCCAGCAGCAGCGGACTAGCCTTCGGCACAGATACGCAGTATTTT. It codes for CASSSGLAFGTDTQYF. The full variable domain, completed using reference TRBV5-1 and TRBJ2-3, is KAGVTQTPRYLIKTRGQQVTLSCSPISGHRSVSWYQQTPGQGLQFLFEYFSETQRNKGNFPGRFSGRQFSNSRSEMNVSTLELGDSALYLCASSSGLAFGTDTQYFGPGTRLTVL.